This T cell receptor (beta chain) was profiled in a study of blood T cell repertoires in COVID-19. Profiled with immunoSEQ multiplex PCR; TCRdb holds only in-frame clones, not every one. The table lists about 55,000 clones, about 82% of them singletons. This clone was seen a single time. This sequence originates from a human donor in a cohort sampled during active COVID-19. The sample comprised peripheral blood.

In DNA, the CDR3 is TGTGCCAGCAGTTACTCGTACAGGGGGTACGAGCAGTACTTC. This gives the protein CASSYSYRGYEQYF. The chain joins TRBV6-5 to TRBJ2-7; 8 nucleotides agree with TRBD1. CDR3 length equals 14 residues. Per germline, CDR1 MNHEY and CDR2 SVGAGI. Trimming removed 0 bases from V and 4 bases from J; junction bases left unmatched: 2.